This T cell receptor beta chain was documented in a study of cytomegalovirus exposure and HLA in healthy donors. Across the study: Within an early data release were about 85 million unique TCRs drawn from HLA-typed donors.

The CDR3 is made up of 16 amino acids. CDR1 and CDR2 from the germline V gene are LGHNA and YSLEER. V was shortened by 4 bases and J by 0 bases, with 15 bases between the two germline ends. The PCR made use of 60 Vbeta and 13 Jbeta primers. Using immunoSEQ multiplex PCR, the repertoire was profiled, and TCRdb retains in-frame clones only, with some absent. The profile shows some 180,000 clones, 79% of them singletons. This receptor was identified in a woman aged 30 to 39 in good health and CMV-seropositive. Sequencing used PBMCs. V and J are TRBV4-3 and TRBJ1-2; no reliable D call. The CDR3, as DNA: TGCGCCAGCAGCCCCACGATGAGTGCATCTAACTATGGCTACACCTTC. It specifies CASSPTMSASNYGYTF.